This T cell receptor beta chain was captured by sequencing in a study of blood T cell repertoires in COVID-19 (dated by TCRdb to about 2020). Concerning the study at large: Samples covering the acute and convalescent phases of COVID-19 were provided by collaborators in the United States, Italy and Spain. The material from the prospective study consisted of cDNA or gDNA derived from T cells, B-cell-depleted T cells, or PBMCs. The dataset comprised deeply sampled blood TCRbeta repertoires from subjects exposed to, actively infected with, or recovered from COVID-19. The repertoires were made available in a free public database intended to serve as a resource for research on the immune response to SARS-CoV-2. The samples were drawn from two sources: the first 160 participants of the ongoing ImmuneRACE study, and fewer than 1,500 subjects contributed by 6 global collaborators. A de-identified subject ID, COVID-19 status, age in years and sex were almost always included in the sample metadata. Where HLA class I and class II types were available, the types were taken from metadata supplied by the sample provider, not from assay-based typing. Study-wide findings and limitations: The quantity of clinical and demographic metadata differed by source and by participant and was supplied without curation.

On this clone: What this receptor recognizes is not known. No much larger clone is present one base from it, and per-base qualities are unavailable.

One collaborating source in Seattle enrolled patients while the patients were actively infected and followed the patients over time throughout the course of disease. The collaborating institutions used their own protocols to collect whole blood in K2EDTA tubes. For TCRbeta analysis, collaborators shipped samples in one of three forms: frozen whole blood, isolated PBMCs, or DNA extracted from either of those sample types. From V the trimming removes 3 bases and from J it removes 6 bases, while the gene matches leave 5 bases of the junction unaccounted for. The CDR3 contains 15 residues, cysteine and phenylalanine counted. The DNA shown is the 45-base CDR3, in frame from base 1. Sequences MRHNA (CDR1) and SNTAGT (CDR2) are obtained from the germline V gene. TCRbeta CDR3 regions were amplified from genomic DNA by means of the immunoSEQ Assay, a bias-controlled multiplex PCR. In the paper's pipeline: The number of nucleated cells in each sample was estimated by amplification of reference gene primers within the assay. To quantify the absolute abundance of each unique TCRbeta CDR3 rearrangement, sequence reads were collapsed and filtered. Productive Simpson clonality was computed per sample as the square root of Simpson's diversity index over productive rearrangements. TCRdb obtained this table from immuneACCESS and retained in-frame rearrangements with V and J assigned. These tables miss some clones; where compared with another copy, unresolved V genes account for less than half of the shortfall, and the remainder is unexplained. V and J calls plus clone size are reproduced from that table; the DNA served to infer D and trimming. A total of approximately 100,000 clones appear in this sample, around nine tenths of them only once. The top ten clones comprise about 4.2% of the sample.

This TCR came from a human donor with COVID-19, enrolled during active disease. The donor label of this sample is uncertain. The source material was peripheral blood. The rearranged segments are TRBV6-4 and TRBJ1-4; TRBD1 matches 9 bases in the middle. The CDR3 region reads CASSEGQGKHEKLFF. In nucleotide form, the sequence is TGTGCCAGCAGTGAGGGACAGGGCAAACATGAAAAACTGTTTTTT.